Reported below is one T cell receptor (beta chain). Its antigen is not identified. Treatment given: 19 received Ad26.COV2.S at low or high dose, single or two shots; about 5 received placebo; per-sample allocation not given. Collection of samples fell on day 63 after the first vaccine or placebo injection. Ad26 vector vaccine expressed Wuhan-strain SARS-CoV-2 spike. Sequencing was performed with immunoSEQ multiplex PCR; in TCRdb, only in-frame clones are kept and a portion is missing. The top ten clones hold under 2% of a sample with about 400,000 clones, 92% of them seen once. The data belong to a study of Ad26.COV2.S vaccination and SARS-CoV-2 variants. At the level of the study: Into the muscle, Ad26.COV2.S was dosed once or twice, 56 days apart. The study, taken as a whole, reports: Individuals receiving vaccine had higher spike-specific TCR breadth than placebo recipients did. Quantification of TCR breadth and depth may have yielded underestimates of total T cell responses.

This CDR3 contains 15 residues. The V and J ends lost 2 bases and 5 bases respectively, with 12 bases between them. From germline, CDR1 is MNHEY and CDR2 SVGEGT. The chain has TRBV6-2 or TRBV6-3 and TRBJ2-2, with D hard to call. The source material was peripheral blood, sampled in a trial of Ad26.COV2.S vaccine versus placebo. This TCR derives from a person aged 18-60 years who received the Ad26.COV2.S COVID-19 vaccine or a placebo. CDR3 in DNA: TGTGCCAGCAGTTACCATCAAAGTGGGACCGGGGAGCTGTTTTTT. As protein: CASSYHQSGTGELFF.